This passage covers 23 T cell receptor beta chains from one sample sequenced in a study of shared clonotypes between healthy human individuals. Profiled with immunoSEQ multiplex PCR; TCRdb holds only in-frame clones, not every one. The top ten clones hold roughly 0.1% of a sample with about 590,000 clones, less than 97% of them seen once. Naive CD8 cells comprised CD45RO-negative, CCR7-positively selected cells, excluding terminally differentiated effector memory CD45RA+ cells. Sequenced input: naive CD8+ T cells sorted from blood. Source of these receptors: a woman aged 25-40 years in good health.

This sequence joins TRBV7-9 and TRBJ2-1, with 10 bases lining up with TRBD2. After removal of 2 bases from V and 7 bases from J, the junction contained 2 bases not matched to a gene. Germline lookup yields CDR1 SEHNR and CDR2 FQNEAQ (reference sequence). This CDR3 region has 14 residues. The CDR3 DNA sequence: TGTGCCAGCAGCTTAAGGACTAGCGGTAATGAGCAGTTCTTC. Its translation is CASSLRTSGNEQFF.

This sequence joins TRBV7-9 and TRBJ2-4; possible D gene TRBD1, 6 bases. CDR1 is SEHNR, CDR2 FQNEAQ, per germline (reference sequence). The CDR3 is 17 amino acids. V was pared by 3 bases and J by 9 bases, with 24 bases between. The CDR3 DNA follows: TGTGCCAGCAGCTTCCCCCCCAGGGGCAGTAGCTCCGGCATTCAGTACTTC. As protein: CASSFPPRGSSSGIQYF.

The rearrangement joins TRBV5-1 to TRBJ2-5, with TRBD2 matching over 8 bases. Judging by the DNA end, TRBJ2-7 fits better; the J call may be wrong. Germline V gene lookup returns CDR1 SGHRS and CDR2 YFSETQ. This CDR3 is 13 amino acids long. CDR3 coding DNA: TGCGCCAGCAGAAGTAGCGGGACTTACGAGCAGTACTTC. This encodes CASRSSGTYEQYF.

This chain uses TRBV5-4 with TRBJ1-1; D ambiguous. CDR1 is SGHNT and CDR2 is YYREEE in the germline V gene (reference sequence). CDR3 length: 13 amino acids. V was clipped by 1 base and J by 5 bases, with 9 bases between them. The CDR3 DNA reads TGTGCCAGCAGCTTGCGGGCATGGACTGAAGCTTTCTTT. The encoded protein is CASSLRAWTEAFF.

The chain recombines TRBV5-1 with TRBJ2-7; 8 bases are shared with TRBD1. Germline V lookup: CDR1 SGHRS, CDR2 YFSETQ. This CDR3 comprises 15 residues. Trimming cost V 0 bases and J 3 bases; bases outside gene matches: 5. The CDR3 loop is CASSLATGGHYEQYF. DNA for the CDR3: TGCGCCAGCAGCTTGGCCACAGGGGGACACTACGAGCAGTACTTC.

The CDR3 loop is CSVAMNTEAFF. The CDR3 region has the DNA TGCAGCGTTGCCATGAACACTGAAGCTTTCTTT. This chain uses TRBV29-1 with TRBJ1-1; no reliable D call. The CDR3 runs 11 residues. Germline V CDR1 and CDR2: SQVTM, ANQGSEA. V dropped 4 bases and J dropped 0 bases, with 3 bases sitting between them.

The V call is TRBV10-1, the J call TRBJ2-1; 10 nucleotides agree with TRBD2. In germline, CDR1 is WNHNN, CDR2 SYGVQD (reference sequence). CDR3 length: 20 amino acids. The J segment lost 0 bases and the V segment lost 1 base, leaving 12 bases of the junction unmatched. CDR3 sequence reads: CASSEYPGTSELGSYNEQFF. CDR3 DNA sequence: TGCGCCAGCAGTGAGTACCCCGGGACTAGCGAACTTGGCTCCTACAATGAGCAGTTCTTC.

The rearrangement links TRBV11-2 to TRBJ2-3; 10 positions match TRBD2. This CDR3 has 16 residues. V trimming: 6 bases; J trimming: 1 base; junction bases outside the gene matches: 7. Germline CDR1 SGHAT, CDR2 FQNNGV. CDR3 bases: TGTGCCAGCAGACCGTTTCTAGCGGGAGGCACAGATACGCAGTATTTT. Translation: CASRPFLAGGTDTQYF.

A single count supports this clone. The rearrangement joins TRBV28 to TRBJ2-1, with no clear D. The V end lost 3 bases, the J end lost 6 bases, and 9 bases lay between the germline ends. The CDR3 runs 13 residues. Looked up from germline, CDR1 is MDHEN and CDR2 is SYDVKM. The DNA for the CDR3 is TGTGCCAGCAGTTTGGGTCCTGGCAATGAGCAGTTCTTC. Encoded protein: CASSLGPGNEQFF.

The chain has TRBV7-9 and TRBJ2-3; tentative D call: TRBD2 (6 bases). CDR3 length: 15 amino acids. Germline V gene data show CDR1 as SEHNR and CDR2 as FQNEAQ (reference sequence). V lost 5 bases and J 2 bases, leaving 14 bases between the germline ends. CDR3: CASSPPSAITDTQYF. Written as DNA, the CDR3 is TGTGCCAGCAGCCCCCCTAGCGCTATCACAGATACGCAGTATTTT.

The chain is built from TRBV19 and TRBJ2-3; D is ambiguous. V was clipped by 6 bases and J by 3 bases, with 7 bases between them. There are 12 residues in the CDR3. Germline CDR1 reads LNHDA; CDR2 reads SQIVND (reference sequence). The DNA for the CDR3 is TGTGCCAGTAGGGGTTGGACAGATACGCAGTATTTT. It encodes CASRGWTDTQYF.

For this clone: Other DNA variants within this sample encode the same CDR3. The chain is built from TRBV27 and TRBJ2-2; D gene uncertain. This CDR3 has 12 amino acids. Germline CDR1 and CDR2: MNHEY and SMNVEV (reference sequence). V was shortened by 1 base and J by 6 bases, with 3 bases between the two germline ends. CDR3 region: CASSLLAGELFF. The CDR3 nucleotides are TGTGCCAGCAGTTTATTGGCCGGGGAGCTGTTTTTT.

The gene calls are TRBV23-1 and TRBJ2-3; 10 bases line up with TRBD2. TRBV23-1 belongs to the ORF category, with a function that is uncertain. The CDR3 extends over 16 amino acids. With 7 bases clipped from V and 1 base from J, the junction kept 8 bases outside the gene matches. CDR3 coding DNA: TGCGCCAGCACCCCGTCCGGGACTAGCGGCACAGATACGCAGTATTTT. It specifies CASTPSGTSGTDTQYF.

The rearrangement uses TRBV13 and TRBJ2-7; D is uncertain. CDR1 is PRHDT and CDR2 is FYEKMQ in the germline V gene (reference sequence). Trimming took 3 bases from V and 3 from J, leaving 12 bases between them. This CDR3 comprises 14 residues. CDR3 DNA sequence: TGTGCCAGCAGCTTGTGGGCAGCCCACTACGAGCAGTACTTC. This gives the protein CASSLWAAHYEQYF.

V usage is TRBV28 and J usage is TRBJ2-3, with 12 bases fitting TRBD2. The length of the CDR3 is 15 residues. CDR1 and CDR2 (germline): MDHEN, SYDVKM. With V trimmed by 4 bases and J by 6 bases, 5 bases remained unmatched. DNA for the CDR3: TGTGCCAGCAGTTCATGGACTAGCGGGGATGATACGCAGTATTTT. Protein sequence: CASSSWTSGDDTQYF.

The V gene is TRBV5-1, the J gene TRBJ1-1, with D hard to call. The CDR3 sequence is 13 residues long. V was shortened by 6 bases and J by 0 bases, with 9 bases between the two germline ends. CDR1 is SGHRS and CDR2 is YFSETQ in the germline V gene. CDR3 bases: TGCGCCAGCAAAAGCAGCATGAACACTGAAGCTTTCTTT. It yields the protein CASKSSMNTEAFF.

The sample holds a few counts of this clone. This sequence joins TRBV27 and TRBJ2-3, with 9 nucleotides matching TRBD2. The CDR3 covers 15 residues. CDR1 is MNHEY, CDR2 SMNVEV, per germline (reference sequence). Unmatched junction bases numbered 2, after V lost 3 bases and J lost 1 base. CDR3 loop: CASSFPSGGTDTQYF. The CDR3 DNA sequence: TGTGCCAGCAGTTTTCCTAGCGGGGGCACAGATACGCAGTATTTT.

CDR3 amino acids: CASRPIIAGIYEQYF. The CDR3 DNA sequence: TGTGCCAGCAGACCAATAATAGCGGGTATATACGAGCAGTACTTC. The chain uses TRBV7-9 and TRBJ2-7, with 7 bases that match TRBD2. With V trimmed by 6 bases and J by 4 bases, 12 bases remained unmatched. Germline V gene lookup returns CDR1 SEHNR and CDR2 FQNEAQ (reference sequence). The CDR3 contains 15 residues.

This clone is a singleton in its sample. The chain combines TRBV28 with TRBJ2-1, with 7 bases that match TRBD2. Germline CDR1 is MDHEN and CDR2 is SYDVKM. The CDR3 runs 20 residues. V shed 5 bases and J 1 base; nucleotides not matched to a gene: 20. CDR3 in DNA: TGTGCCAGCAGTCCCAGCTGGGCGGGAGATGTTCTTGGTTCCTACAATGAGCAGTTCTTC. Its translation is CASSPSWAGDVLGSYNEQFF.

The chain couples TRBV11-2 to TRBJ2-7; possible D gene TRBD2, 5 bases. The CDR3 is 16 residues long. Trimming took 1 base from V and 0 from J, leaving 13 bases between them. The germline CDR1 and CDR2 sequences are SGHAT and FQNNGV. CDR3: CASSLVWGASSYEQYF. The CDR3 DNA is TGTGCCAGCAGCTTAGTCTGGGGAGCCAGCTCCTACGAGCAGTACTTC.

The chain combines TRBV28 with TRBJ2-2; no definite D call. V gave up 2 bases and J gave up 6 bases, with 16 bases separating them. Germline V gene sequence: CDR1 MDHEN, CDR2 SYDVKM. CDR3 size: 16 residues. Here the CDR3 reads CASSLQAINIPGELFF. In nucleotides, the CDR3 is TGTGCCAGCAGTTTACAGGCCATAAACATCCCCGGGGAGCTGTTTTTT.

This clone turned up a few times. The chain has TRBV9 and TRBJ2-1, with unresolved D. Deletions cut 2 bases from V and 4 bases from J, with 7 bases between. CDR1 is SGDLS, CDR2 YYNGEE, per germline. This CDR3 is 13 amino acids long. The CDR3 DNA reads as TGTGCCAGCAGCGTTTCTACTTACAATGAGCAGTTCTTC. It encodes CASSVSTYNEQFF.

For this clone: This specimen includes other DNA sequences encoding the same CDR3. The chain joins TRBV10-3 to TRBJ2-1; TRBD2 is a possible D gene (6 bases). Germline assignment: CDR1 ENHRY and CDR2 SYGVKD. The CDR3 totals 16 residues. V dropped 2 bases and J dropped 0 bases, with 11 bases sitting between them. The CDR3 DNA follows: TGTGCCATCAGTGAGAGCGGAGGGAGCTCCTACAATGAGCAGTTCTTC. This gives the protein CAISESGGSSYNEQFF.